Below are 19 T cell receptor beta chains sequenced from a single sample in a study of T cell responses to AZD1222 COVID-19 vaccine. The protocol was immunoSEQ multiplex PCR, while the TCRdb copy is restricted to in-frame clones and leaves out a portion. This table holds roughly 67,000 clones, around four fifths found once. This specimen consisted of peripheral blood, obtained on day 0 of AZD1222 vaccination. The receptors were sampled from an adult in good health.

Here the CDR3 reads CATSRGGYNSPLHF. The CDR3 region has the DNA TGTGCCACCAGCAGAGGAGGATATAATTCACCCCTCCACTTT. This chain links TRBV15 with TRBJ1-6, with D hard to call. The CDR3 covers 14 residues. V lost 1 base and J 4 bases, leaving 5 bases between the germline ends. Germline V gene data show CDR1 as LNHNV and CDR2 as YYDKDF (reference sequence).

The V and J genes are TRBV6-5 and TRBJ1-5; D remains unclear. The CDR3 covers 15 residues. The ends were cut back, 7 bases at V and 2 bases at J, with 15 bases in the middle. From germline, CDR1 is MNHEY and CDR2 SVGAGI. Written as DNA, the CDR3 is TGTGCCAGCACCGCGCGTTTGGGAGGCAATCAGCCCCAGCATTTT. It encodes CASTARLGGNQPQHF.

The genes are TRBV18 and TRBJ2-7; 8 bases fit TRBD2. J was trimmed by 0 bases and V by 3 bases; bases with no gene match: 7. Looked up from germline, CDR1 is KGHSH and CDR2 is LQKENI. The CDR3 extends over 16 amino acids. The CDR3 loop reads CASSPRAGGGSYEQYF. The CDR3 DNA is TGTGCCAGCTCACCCAGGGCGGGGGGCGGCTCCTACGAGCAGTACTTC.

J is TRBJ2-7 and V is TRBV12-3 or TRBV12-4; D is uncertain. V lost 3 bases to trimming and J lost 0 bases, with 6 bases between them. The CDR3 spans 13 residues. The DNA of the CDR3 is TGTGCCAGCAGTTTCAGGCACTCCTACGAGCAGTACTTC. Translation gives CASSFRHSYEQYF.

The chain recombines TRBV30 with TRBJ1-6; D unclear. The V end was cut by 0 bases, the J end by 3 bases, with 9 bases between. This CDR3 is 15 amino acids long. In germline, CDR1 is GTSNPN, CDR2 SVGIG (reference sequence). The CDR3 here is CAWSVVGSYNSPLHF. The CDR3 nucleotides read TGTGCCTGGAGTGTAGTGGGGAGCTATAATTCACCCCTCCACTTT.

CDR3: CASSRDRGGGYGYTF. The CDR3 region has the DNA TGTGCCAGCTCGAGGGACCGGGGCGGAGGCTATGGCTACACCTTC. The genes are TRBV6-5 and TRBJ1-2; D possibly corresponds to TRBD1 (5 bases). Germline V gene lookup returns CDR1 MNHEY and CDR2 SVGAGI. Between the trimmed V and J ends, which lost 8 bases and 4 bases, there was a span of 20 bases. This CDR3 has 15 amino acids.

This clone was seen once. This chain uses TRBV7-9 with TRBJ2-7, with unresolved D. V dropped 1 base and J dropped 5 bases, with 6 bases sitting between them. Germline V CDR1 and CDR2: SEHNR, FQNEAQ (reference sequence). The CDR3 consists of 12 residues. CDR3 protein: CASSLDLHEQYF. For the CDR3, the DNA is TGTGCCAGCAGCTTAGATTTGCACGAGCAGTACTTC.

Remarks on this clone: As the CDR3 is not closed by the conserved phenylalanine or tryptophan, this likely results from a read error. The chain employs TRBV12-5 and TRBJ1-1, with D perhaps TRBD1 (5 bases). The CDR3 is made up of 14 amino acids. Trimming cost V 0 bases and J 2 bases, with 7 bases left between them. Germline CDR1 and CDR2: LGHNT and FRNRAP. CDR3 sequence (DNA): TGTGCTAGTGGTTTGGTCAGGGTTAACACTGAAGCTTTCCTT. Translated, it gives CASGLVRVNTEAFL.

The rearrangement links TRBV4-1 to TRBJ2-2; 8 positions agree with TRBD1. V lost 2 bases to trimming and J lost 6 bases; unmatched junction nucleotides: 14. The CDR3 has 18 amino acids. Germline V lookup: CDR1 MGHRA, CDR2 YSYEKL. CDR3 region: CASSQRGSETGAPGELFF. CDR3 coding DNA: TGCGCCAGCAGCCAACGAGGATCCGAGACAGGGGCTCCCGGGGAGCTGTTTTTT.

The chain recombines TRBV6-6 with TRBJ2-2; D gene unclear. The CDR3 spans 14 residues. Trimming took off 10 bases at V and 6 bases at J, with 18 bases between the two ends. Germline CDR1 MNHNY, CDR2 SVGAGI (reference sequence). The CDR3 sequence: CAIWNAGIAGELFF. For the CDR3, the DNA is TGTGCCATATGGAACGCTGGAATTGCCGGGGAGCTGTTTTTT.

The V gene is TRBV5-1, the J gene TRBJ2-3; no clear D. This CDR3 region has 14 residues. V dropped 5 bases and J dropped 2 bases, with 12 bases sitting between them. Germline V gene data show CDR1 as SGHRS and CDR2 as YFSETQ. CDR3 region: CASRWSIYTDTQYF. The CDR3 DNA reads as TGCGCCAGCAGATGGAGCATATACACAGATACGCAGTATTTT.

This chain connects TRBV5-1 to TRBJ2-7; 8 bases fit TRBD1. V lost 3 bases and J lost 0; bases outside the gene matches: 5. The CDR3 spans 15 residues. CDR1 and CDR2 from the germline V gene are SGHRS and YFSETQ. CDR3 loop: CASSSGQGFSYEQYF. The CDR3 bases are TGCGCCAGCAGCTCCGGACAGGGTTTCTCCTACGAGCAGTACTTC. Using reference TRBV5-1 and TRBJ2-7 for the parts outside the CDR3, the full variable domain is KAGVTQTPRYLIKTRGQQVTLSCSPISGHRSVSWYQQTPGQGLQFLFEYFSETQRNKGNFPGRFSGRQFSNSRSEMNVSTLELGDSALYLCASSSGQGFSYEQYFGPGTRLTVT.

The V call is TRBV7-8, the J call TRBJ2-5; either TRBD1 or TRBD2 may supply D (6 bases each). Germline V CDR1 and CDR2: SGHVS, FQNEAQ. CDR3 length: 15 amino acids. The germline V and J ends were trimmed by 6 bases and 6 bases, with 20 bases remaining between them. CDR3 residues: CASSSRGGVVKTQYF. The CDR3 DNA sequence: TGTGCCAGCAGTTCCAGGGGAGGCGTTGTAAAGACCCAGTACTTC.

The chain combines TRBV7-2 with TRBJ1-4; no clear D gene. The CDR3 loop spans 14 amino acids. CDR1 and CDR2 from the germline V gene are SGHTA and FQGNSA. Trimming took 0 bases from V and 8 from J, leaving 10 bases between them. CDR3 in amino acids: CASSLAREVEKLFF. The CDR3, as DNA: TGTGCCAGCAGCTTAGCGAGGGAGGTGGAAAAACTGTTTTTT.

This clone was observed a single time. The chain carries TRBV7-2 and TRBJ2-6; 11 bases are shared with TRBD2. Germline CDR1 SGHTA, CDR2 FQGNSA. The length of the CDR3 is 18 residues. V was clipped by 1 base and J by 0 bases; unmatched bases: 2. The CDR3 sequence: CASSLGLAGPSGANVLTF. The CDR3 DNA follows: TGTGCCAGCAGCTTAGGACTAGCGGGACCCTCTGGGGCCAACGTCCTGACTTTC.

The chain's CDR3 is CASSERPQQPQHF. CDR3 sequence (DNA): TGTGCCAGCAGTGAACGGCCCCAACAGCCCCAGCATTTT. This chain connects TRBV6-4 to TRBJ1-5, with D hard to call. Germline V gene data show CDR1 as MRHNA and CDR2 as SNTAGT. CDR3 size: 13 residues. The V end lost 3 bases, the J end lost 7 bases, and 10 bases lay between the germline ends.

This clone was recorded once. The chain carries TRBV12-3 or TRBV12-4 and TRBJ1-2; TRBD1 might be the D (5 bases). V dropped 8 bases and J dropped 4 bases, with 8 bases sitting between them. This CDR3 is 11 amino acids long. DNA for the CDR3: TGTGCCAGCGGGACGGCCTATGGCTACACCTTC. As protein: CASGTAYGYTF.

The chain is built from TRBV5-5 and TRBJ1-2, with 8 bases fitting TRBD1. This CDR3 region has 15 residues. V shed 4 bases, J shed 1 base, and the junction held 6 bases outside the gene matches. The germline V gene has CDR1 SGHKS and CDR2 YYEKEE (reference sequence). CDR3 amino acids: CASSPRGTGNYGYTF. The DNA of the CDR3 is TGTGCCAGCAGCCCCCGAGGGACAGGTAACTATGGCTACACCTTC.

The chain carries TRBV7-2 and TRBJ1-1; the D is unclear. This CDR3 is built from 11 residues. The ends were cut back, 4 bases at V and 3 bases at J, with 3 bases in the middle. CDR1 and CDR2 (germline): SGHTA, FQGNSA. The CDR3 coding sequence is TGTGCCAGCAGCTCCTACACTGAAGCTTTCTTT. Translating it yields CASSSYTEAFF.